The rows below give T cell receptor beta chains drawn from one sample of a study of cytomegalovirus exposure and HLA in healthy donors. Libraries were prepared by immunoSEQ multiplex PCR; TCRdb keeps only in-frame clonotypes and omits some of them. The sample carries more than 85,000 clones, roughly three quarters recorded once. Sequencing was done on a sample of PBMCs. These receptor sequences come from a woman aged 50 to 60 in good health and CMV-seropositive. CDR3s leave out the opening cysteine and the closing phenylalanine or tryptophan.

CDR3,J,V
ASSELRVRDSYNEQF,TRBJ2-1,TRBV10-1
SSSQGLPETQY,TRBJ2-5,TRBV7-9
ASSLDSTSGRRNEQF,TRBJ2-1,TRBV11-3
ASSASQLAKNIQY,TRBJ2-4,TRBV6-5
ASSPGTGPYEQY,TRBJ2-7,TRBV7-9
ASSPPGSYEQY,TRBJ2-7,TRBV18
ASWAGGKNSPLH,TRBJ1-6,TRBV28
ASSEGTATEAF,TRBJ1-1,TRBV10-1
ASSFGRAGSYNEQF,TRBJ2-1,TRBV11-3
ASSPYGGSTDTQY,TRBJ2-3,TRBV9
ASSLGGAGGNSPLH,TRBJ1-6,TRBV5-4
ASSRQGLETQY,TRBJ2-5,TRBV27
ASGDTNNEQF,TRBJ2-1,TRBV9
ASSPGRAPDTQY,TRBJ2-3,TRBV18
ASSEQVKGNEQF,TRBJ2-1,TRBV10-1
SASRGPYEQY,TRBJ2-7,TRBV29-1
ASSVLEGAEAF,TRBJ1-1,TRBV9
ASKTYNQETQY,TRBJ2-5,TRBV27
ASSPPVGRRHTEAF,TRBJ1-1,TRBV18
ASSIRGTGKGETQY,TRBJ2-5,TRBV19
SVEGQGREQY,TRBJ2-7,TRBV29-1
ASSEITGFGGQETQY,TRBJ2-5,TRBV2
ASSPLGTSGKEETQY,TRBJ2-5,TRBV27
ASLGLAGAAYNEQF,TRBJ2-1,TRBV2
AWSVQGRGQRWRNQPQH,TRBJ1-5,TRBV30
ASSFVEEQPQH,TRBJ1-5,TRBV5-6
ASSLGTDNSPLH,TRBJ1-6,TRBV7-9
ASSRKEGRLGEKLF,TRBJ1-4,TRBV21-1
ASSETGNTEAF,TRBJ1-1,TRBV9
ASSIGPGGQEEKLF,TRBJ1-4,TRBV19
ASSLGVGANYGYT,TRBJ1-2,TRBV5-6
ASSETGLGLTEAF,TRBJ1-1,TRBV6-1
AWSVGTTYEQY,TRBJ2-7,TRBV30
ASQLTGTGSYEQY,TRBJ2-7,TRBV19
AIRGASYEQY,TRBJ2-7,TRBV10-3
ASSLDRANGEQY,TRBJ2-7,TRBV5-1
ASSPDSRVGYT,TRBJ1-2,TRBV7-9
ASSSVAGSGELF,TRBJ2-2,TRBV5-1
ASSLITSYEQY,TRBJ2-7,TRBV7-9
ASSVDGQGGSDTQY,TRBJ2-3,TRBV9
ASKAGTSYEQY,TRBJ2-7,TRBV2
ASSSPSNYGYT,TRBJ1-2,TRBV2
ASSLGQGDGYT,TRBJ1-2,TRBV6-5
ASNGEASSTDTQY,TRBJ2-3,TRBV19
ASSIGWATVSRLMNTEAF,TRBJ1-1,TRBV19
ASSLKIGVAEAF,TRBJ1-1,TRBV7-3
ATSRDFQGGYT,TRBJ1-2,TRBV15
ASSPGGNQPQH,TRBJ1-5,TRBV7-6
ASIERGPVLSGNTIY,TRBJ1-3,TRBV7-9
ASSLSAGGSSGANVLT,TRBJ2-6,TRBV19
ASSVGSSGGAGEQF,TRBJ2-1,TRBV9
ASSRNNEQF,TRBJ2-1,TRBV9
AWSSWGRGSYSNQPQH,TRBJ1-5,TRBV30
ASSDWTGGKETQY,TRBJ2-5,TRBV25-1
ASSFDRGRTNEKLF,TRBJ1-4,TRBV5-6
ASSAQGGSNQPQH,TRBJ1-5,TRBV9
ASTPTGSSNQPQH,TRBJ1-5,TRBV2
ASSYSRNSYEQY,TRBJ2-7,TRBV6-6
ASSLSGGSADTQY,TRBJ2-3,TRBV11-3